One sample yielded the 27 T cell receptor beta chains listed below, sequenced in a study of blood T cell repertoires in COVID-19. Clones were read by immunoSEQ multiplex PCR, and TCRdb kept only the in-frame ones, dropping some. The table has around 250,000 clones, 85% to 90% seen once; the top ten hold roughly 6.3%. Sequenced sample: peripheral blood. These receptor sequences come from a man aged 60 to 75 with acute or convalescent COVID-19.

The chain links TRBV18 to TRBJ1-5, with 10 bases matching TRBD1. The CDR3 runs 16 residues. With 0 bases clipped from V and 6 bases from J, the junction kept 5 bases outside the gene matches. The V gene's germline CDR1 is KGHSH and CDR2 LQKENI. The chain's CDR3 is CASSPPETGGFQPQHF. CDR3 sequence (DNA): TGTGCCAGCTCACCACCCGAGACAGGGGGCTTTCAGCCCCAGCATTTT. The full variable domain, its missing parts supplied by reference TRBV18 and TRBJ1-5, is NAGVMQNPRHLVRRRGQEARLRCSPMKGHSHVYWYRQLPEEGLKFMVYLQKENIIDESGMPKERFSAEFPKEGPSILRIQQVVRGDSAAYFCASSPPETGGFQPQHFGDGTRLSIL.

The chain joins TRBV4-2 to TRBJ2-7; D call uncertain. The CDR3 is 15 amino acids. The ends were cut back, 1 base at V and 1 base at J, with 11 bases in the middle. CDR1 and CDR2 (germline): LGHNA, YNFKEQ. CDR3: CASSQATTPSYEQYF. The DNA for the CDR3 is TGTGCCAGCAGCCAAGCAACCACTCCTTCCTACGAGCAGTACTTC.

The chain is built from TRBV28 and TRBJ1-5; no clear D gene. The CDR3 spans 12 residues. CDR1 and CDR2 (germline): MDHEN, SYDVKM. Trimming pared 5 bases from V and 4 bases from J, leaving 6 bases between. The CDR3 DNA reads as TGTGCCAGCAGTGACACTAATCAGCCCCAGCATTTT. Its translation: CASSDTNQPQHF.

This sequence joins TRBV11-2 and TRBJ2-1; 8 bases fit TRBD2. This CDR3 has 16 residues. J gave up 3 bases and V 5 bases, and 9 bases lay outside the gene matches. The germline gives CDR1 SGHAT, CDR2 FQNNGV. In DNA form, the CDR3 reads TGTGCCAGCAGCCCTTCTGCGGGGGGCCGCTACAATGAGCAGTTCTTC. Its translation: CASSPSAGGRYNEQFF. The entire variable domain, with the rest obtained from reference TRBV11-2 and TRBJ2-1, is as follows: EAGVAQSPRYKIIEKRQSVAFWCNPISGHATLYWYQQILGQGPKLLIQFQNNGVVDDSQLPKDRFSAERLKGVDSTLKIQPAKLEDSAVYLCASSPSAGGRYNEQFFGPGTRLTVL.

The genes are TRBV11-1 and TRBJ2-1, with a tentative D call TRBD1 (6 bases). V gave up 5 bases and J gave up 10 bases, with 18 bases separating them. Germline V gives CDR1 SGHAT, CDR2 FQDESV (reference sequence). The CDR3 has 14 residues. The DNA for the CDR3 is TGTGCCAGCAGCCGCCCCGGGCCCACAGGGGAGCAGTTCTTC. It translates to CASSRPGPTGEQFF.

J is TRBJ2-3 and V is TRBV11-2; the D gene is possibly TRBD1 (5 bases). V was clipped by 6 bases and J by 1 base, with 14 bases between them. The CDR3 has 15 residues. The V gene's germline CDR1 is SGHAT and CDR2 FQNNGV. CDR3 sequence: CASSFRVDGTDTQYF. CDR3 coding DNA: TGTGCCAGCAGTTTCAGGGTGGATGGCACAGATACGCAGTATTTT.

The rearrangement uses TRBV25-1 and TRBJ1-2; 7 bases agree with TRBD1. The length of the CDR3 is 13 residues. V was clipped by 4 bases and J by 4 bases; unmatched bases: 3. Germline CDR1 is MGHDK and CDR2 is SYGVNS. Here the CDR3 reads CASSGGTVYGYTF. For the CDR3, the DNA is TGTGCCAGCAGTGGAGGGACAGTCTATGGCTACACCTTC.

The chain uses TRBV7-2 and TRBJ2-2; unclear D gene. Germline CDR1 is SGHTA and CDR2 is FQGNSA. Trimming shortened V by 3 bases and J by 2 bases, and 4 bases separated the two germline ends. CDR3 length: 13 residues. DNA of the CDR3: TGTGCCAGCAGCTTCCTTAACACCGGGGAGCTGTTTTTT. Amino acids: CASSFLNTGELFF.

This sequence joins TRBV19 and TRBJ2-1, with TRBD2 matching 10 bases. The CDR3 is 14 amino acids. V lost 7 bases to trimming and J lost 7 bases; unmatched junction nucleotides: 7. The V gene's germline CDR1 is LNHDA and CDR2 SQIVND (reference sequence). CDR3 amino acids: CASTAGGLGNEQFF. CDR3 nucleotides: TGTGCCAGTACAGCGGGAGGGCTCGGAAATGAGCAGTTCTTC.

The V call is TRBV5-1, the J call TRBJ2-2; perhaps TRBD1 as D (6 bases). Trimming removed 2 bases from V and 7 bases from J, with 9 bases in between. Germline V gene lookup returns CDR1 SGHRS and CDR2 YFSETQ. This CDR3 region has 13 residues. The CDR3 sequence is CASSLQGNGELFF. DNA for the CDR3: TGCGCCAGCAGCTTACAGGGAAACGGGGAGCTGTTTTTT. The complete variable domain, with remaining parts taken from reference TRBV5-1 and TRBJ2-2, reads KAGVTQTPRYLIKTRGQQVTLSCSPISGHRSVSWYQQTPGQGLQFLFEYFSETQRNKGNFPGRFSGRQFSNSRSEMNVSTLELGDSALYLCASSLQGNGELFFGEGSRLTVL.

The rearrangement links TRBV19 to TRBJ1-2, with D uncertain. V lost 5 bases to trimming and J lost 8 bases, with 12 bases between them. The CDR3 has 12 residues. Germline values: CDR1 LNHDA, CDR2 SQIVND (reference sequence). For the CDR3, the DNA is TGTGCCAGTAGTTACACGAACGGGGGCTACACCTTC. Translation gives CASSYTNGGYTF.

The rearrangement links TRBV5-1 to TRBJ2-1; 16 bases align to TRBD2. The V and J ends lost 4 bases and 10 bases, in that order; junction bases with no gene match: 8. The CDR3 has 16 residues. The V gene's germline CDR1 is SGHRS and CDR2 YFSETQ. This chain's CDR3 is CASSPGLAGGSGEQFF. CDR3 coding DNA: TGCGCCAGCAGCCCGGGACTAGCGGGAGGGAGCGGGGAGCAGTTCTTC.

This rearrangement joins TRBV23-1 to TRBJ1-1; TRBD1 aligns across 8 bases. TRBV23-1 is designated an ORF whose function remains uncertain. J was trimmed by 6 bases and V by 1 base; bases with no gene match: 13. The CDR3 spans 17 residues. CDR3 bases: TGCGCCAGCAGTCAATGGCCGGACAGGGTAACGGGCGCTGAAGCTTTCTTT. It is translated as CASSQWPDRVTGAEAFF.

This chain uses TRBV7-2 with TRBJ1-5, with D possibly matching TRBD1 (5 bases). Looked up from germline, CDR1 is SGHTA and CDR2 is FQGNSA. V lost 2 bases to trimming and J lost 4 bases, with 15 bases between them. The CDR3 is made up of 16 amino acids. CDR3: CASSLRAAGANQPQHF. In nucleotides, the CDR3 is TGTGCCAGCAGCTTAAGGGCGGCTGGGGCAAATCAGCCCCAGCATTTT.

The V and J genes are TRBV7-9 and TRBJ2-7; 13 bases fit TRBD2. CDR1 is SEHNR, CDR2 FQNEAQ, per germline (reference sequence). The junction had 15 bases not matched to a gene; V was cut back by 4 bases and J by 3 bases. CDR3 length: 19 amino acids. CDR3 protein: CASSSGALRGLAGIYEQYF. The CDR3 DNA reads TGTGCCAGCAGCTCGGGAGCACTGAGGGGACTAGCGGGAATCTACGAGCAGTACTTC.

J is TRBJ2-1 and V is TRBV6-5; 7 bases map to TRBD1. The CDR3 loop spans 15 amino acids. Germline V CDR1 and CDR2: MNHEY, SVGAGI. V lost 6 bases and J lost 7; bases outside the gene matches: 12. For the CDR3, the DNA is TGTGCCAGCAGCTTAATCCGGGACAGTCCAAATGAGCAGTTCTTC. It yields the protein CASSLIRDSPNEQFF.

The rearrangement uses TRBV7-3 and TRBJ2-1; a possible D gene is TRBD2 (5 bases). Trimming cost V 4 bases and J 4 bases, with 14 bases left between them. The CDR3 loop spans 15 amino acids. Germline V lookup: CDR1 SGHTA, CDR2 FQGTGA. CDR3 sequence: CASSSAGSGYNEQFF. The CDR3 DNA reads TGTGCCAGCAGCTCTGCTGGGAGCGGTTACAATGAGCAGTTCTTC.

V is TRBV5-1 and J is TRBJ2-7; TRBD1 might be the D (5 bases). Looked up from germline, CDR1 is SGHRS and CDR2 is YFSETQ. The CDR3 loop spans 14 amino acids. The ends were cut back, 0 bases at V and 2 bases at J, with 9 bases in the middle. The CDR3 spells CASSLDWGPYEQYF. In nucleotides, the CDR3 is TGCGCCAGCAGCTTGGACTGGGGCCCCTACGAGCAGTACTTC.

The V and J genes are TRBV27 and TRBJ2-3; D gene unclear. CDR1 MNHEY and CDR2 SMNVEV come from the germline V gene (reference sequence). V lost 4 bases and J lost 2, with 4 bases in between. The CDR3 consists of 12 residues. In nucleotides, the CDR3 is TGTGCCAGCAGTTCTAACACAGATACGCAGTATTTT. This encodes CASSSNTDTQYF.

The CDR3 region is CASSLQGRRDTDTQYF. CDR3 bases: TGTGCCAGCAGTTTACAGGGGCGTAGAGACACAGATACGCAGTATTTT. V usage is TRBV2 and J usage is TRBJ2-3; 7 nucleotides match TRBD1. Unmatched junction bases numbered 10, after V lost 5 bases and J lost 2 bases. The germline V gene encodes CDR1 SNHLY and CDR2 FYNNEI. This CDR3 has 16 residues. Full variable domain (missing parts from reference TRBV2 and TRBJ2-3): EPEVTQTPSHQVTQMGQEVILRCVPISNHLYFYWYRQILGQKVEFLVSFYNNEISEKSEIFDDQFSVERPDGSNFTLKIRSTKLEDSAMYFCASSLQGRRDTDTQYFGPGTRLTVL.

The V gene is TRBV4-2, the J gene TRBJ1-2; perhaps TRBD1 as D (5 bases). The V gene lost 2 bases and the J gene lost 7 bases, with 20 bases spanning the gap. CDR3 length: 16 amino acids. Germline values: CDR1 LGHNA, CDR2 YNFKEQ. The CDR3 region is CASSQSGGDYSGGYTF. In DNA form, the CDR3 reads TGTGCCAGCAGCCAATCTGGGGGGGATTACTCGGGTGGCTACACCTTC.

This chain connects TRBV7-3 to TRBJ2-2, with 11 bases that match TRBD1. The V gene's germline CDR1 is SGHTA and CDR2 FQGTGA. The junction had 3 bases not matched to a gene; V was cut back by 6 bases and J by 6 bases. The CDR3 has 14 amino acids. CDR3 coding DNA: TGTGCCAGCAGTGGGGACAGGGGGTCCGGGGAGCTGTTTTTT. It yields the protein CASSGDRGSGELFF.

The genes are TRBV29-1 and TRBJ2-1; 13 bases are shared with TRBD2. Germline V CDR1 and CDR2: SQVTM, ANQGSEA. CDR3 size: 16 residues. J gave up 3 bases and V 4 bases, and 6 bases lay outside the gene matches. The CDR3 DNA reads as TGCAGCGTTGGACGGACTAGCGGGAGCCTCTACAATGAGCAGTTCTTC. Protein: CSVGRTSGSLYNEQFF.

Concerning this clone: Relative to the germline gene, one junction end is altered; a read error may explain this. This chain joins TRBV12-3 or TRBV12-4 and TRBJ2-1, with 11 bases aligning to TRBD2. The CDR3 contains 12 residues. CDR3 sequence: CASSLFMGLAVF. The CDR3 region has the DNA TGTGCCAGCAGTTTGTTTATGGGACTAGCGGTCTTC.

This chain joins TRBV7-3 and TRBJ2-2; TRBD2 matches 8 bases. Germline assignment: CDR1 SGHTA and CDR2 FQGTGA. The J segment lost 4 bases and the V segment lost 6 bases, leaving 10 bases of the junction unmatched. The CDR3 is 16 amino acids. CDR3 residues: CASRPTGGPGTGELFF. CDR3 nucleotides: TGTGCCAGCAGACCAACGGGAGGGCCCGGCACCGGGGAGCTGTTTTTT.

The rearrangement links TRBV18 to TRBJ2-2, with TRBD1 matching over 9 bases. CDR3 length: 15 residues. V dropped 3 bases and J dropped 3; count of bases not matched to a gene: 2. Germline V gives CDR1 KGHSH, CDR2 LQKENI. CDR3 in DNA: TGTGCCAGCTCACCTTGGACAGGGGACACCGGGGAGCTGTTTTTT. Its translation: CASSPWTGDTGELFF.

V usage is TRBV4-3 and J usage is TRBJ2-2; 8 bases agree with TRBD2. V dropped 1 base and J dropped 6; count of bases not matched to a gene: 13. Germline values: CDR1 LGHNA, CDR2 YSLEER. This CDR3 has 18 amino acids. CDR3 coding DNA: TGCGCCAGCAGCCAAGGAGGGGAAAGCGGGAGCCCGCCCGGGGAGCTGTTTTTT. It encodes CASSQGGESGSPPGELFF.